This TCR beta chain was obtained from a study of early stage breast cancer tumors. Whole-study context: ER+/PR+/HER2- status applied to about 80% of the 16 invasive breast tumors. Study results and limitations: Enriched TCRB sequences shared across patients were mostly commonly generated sequences.

In regard to this clone: Its cognate antigen is unknown.

This CDR3 has 17 amino acids. Profiling relied on immunoSEQ multiplex PCR, and the TCRdb table lists in-frame clones only, not all of them. The table has about 63,000 clones, roughly 80% seen once. V and J are TRBV21-1 and TRBJ2-2; TRBD2, as called in the table, went unchecked against the DNA. TRBV21-1 is a pseudogene locus. The source is a person aged 25 to 39 with breast cancer. Sequenced sample: blood. The CDR3 region is CASSKAAGRPWGGELFF. The CDR3 region has the DNA TGTGCCAGCAGCAAAGCCGCGGGGCGTCCGTGGGGCGGGGAGCTGTTTTTT.